The rows below give T cell receptor beta chains drawn from one sample of a study of T cells after posttransplantation cyclophosphamide. Produced via immunoSEQ multiplex PCR; TCRdb's table is partial and in-frame only. The sample has 13,000 to 15,000 clones; approximately 73% are singletons. Sequencing was done on a sample of memory CD4+ T cells sorted from PBMCs. These TCRs come from a man aged 45-65 years. The CDR3 runs from the conserved cysteine through the conserved F or W. A D gene is named only where the DNA matches it firmly. Clone size appears in some rows only: once, few, many, or a class for an expanded clone.

D | length | size | J | V | CDR3 | DNA
TRBD2 | 16 | - | TRBJ2-1 | TRBV11-2 | CASSLAGGGALLEQFF | TGTGCCAGCAGCTTAGCTGGCGGGGGGGCCCTCTTAGAGCAGTTCTTC
- | 14 | - | TRBJ2-3 | TRBV5-1 | CASRPAPGTDTQYF | TGCGCCAGCAGGCCGGCCCCAGGGACAGATACGCAGTATTTT
- | 14 | - | TRBJ2-2 | TRBV5-1 | CASSLAVYYGELFF | TGCGCCAGCAGCTTGGCCGTATACTACGGGGAGCTGTTTTTT
TRBD2 | 14 | - | TRBJ2-7 | TRBV7-2 | CASSPRGGNYEQYF | TGTGCCAGCAGCCCCCGGGGGGGAAACTACGAGCAGTACTTC
- | 15 | - | TRBJ2-1 | TRBV7-7 | CASSPGTYSYNEQFF | TGTGCTAGCAGCCCCGGGACTTACTCCTACAATGAGCAGTTCTTC
- | 15 | few | TRBJ1-6 | TRBV19 | CASTIGGVSHSPLHF | TGTGCCAGTACCATTGGAGGCGTAAGCCATTCACCCCTCCACTTT
- | 14 | - | TRBJ2-2 | TRBV9 | CASSAGLNTGELFF | TGTGCCAGCAGCGCGGGTCTGAACACCGGGGAGCTGTTTTTT
TRBD1 | 13 | - | TRBJ1-2 | TRBV30 | CAWRTGGYYGYTF | TGTGCCTGGAGGACAGGGGGCTACTATGGCTACACCTTC
TRBD2 | 15 | - | TRBJ2-1 | TRBV11-3 | CASSRAGGSRDEQFF | TGTGCCAGCAGTCGAGCGGGGGGAAGTAGGGATGAGCAGTTCTTC
- | 14 | - | TRBJ1-1 | TRBV5-1 | CASSSEGRRTEAFF | TGCGCCAGCAGCTCGGAAGGAAGGAGGACTGAAGCTTTCTTT
TRBD1 | 14 | - | TRBJ1-1 | TRBV6-1 | CASRHRGVNTEAFF | TGTGCCAGCAGACACAGGGGGGTGAACACTGAAGCTTTCTTT
TRBD1 | 17 | - | TRBJ2-3 | TRBV12-5 | CASGFTERAGGADTQYF | TGTGCTAGTGGTTTTACCGAGAGGGCAGGGGGCGCGGATACGCAGTATTTT
- | 15 | - | TRBJ1-1 | TRBV18 | CASSPRKREHTEAFF | TGTGCCAGCTCACCACGGAAGAGGGAACACACTGAAGCTTTCTTT
- | 13 | - | TRBJ1-5 | TRBV5-5 | CASSWSGGQPQHF | TGTGCCAGCAGCTGGTCGGGGGGTCAGCCCCAGCATTTT
- | 12 | medium-sized | TRBJ2-5 | TRBV2 | CASRGTGSTQYF | TGTGCCAGCCGGGGGACTGGATCGACCCAGTACTTC
TRBD1 | 13 | - | TRBJ1-1 | TRBV5-1 | CASSEQGMTEAFF | TGCGCCAGCAGTGAACAGGGGATGACTGAAGCTTTCTTT
TRBD1 | 15 | - | TRBJ1-2 | TRBV11-2 | CASSLADRGGYGYTF | TGTGCCAGCAGCTTAGCGGACAGGGGAGGGTATGGCTACACCTTC
- | 14 | - | TRBJ2-3 | TRBV7-3 | CASSRTSPPDTQYF | TGTGCCAGCAGCCGAACATCTCCCCCAGATACGCAGTATTTT
TRBD2 | 14 | - | TRBJ2-2 | TRBV7-2 | CAGRLAGGTGELFF | TGTGCCGGACGACTAGCGGGGGGGACCGGGGAGCTGTTTTTT
- | 16 | - | TRBJ2-7 | TRBV27 | CASSPSTGSIAYEQYF | TGTGCCAGCAGTCCCTCGACAGGCTCCATAGCCTACGAGCAGTACTTC
- | 13 | - | TRBJ1-6 | TRBV7-3 | CASSLDGRGTLHF | TGTGCCAGCAGCTTGGACGGGAGGGGAACCCTCCACTTT
- | 14 | - | TRBJ1-2 | TRBV5-4 | CASSFDPVNYGYTF | TGTGCCAGCAGCTTCGATCCAGTAAACTATGGCTACACCTTC
- | 14 | - | TRBJ2-3 | TRBV11-2 | CASTSQPSTDTQYF | TGTGCCAGCACAAGCCAACCTAGCACAGATACGCAGTATTTT
- | 15 | - | TRBJ2-3 | TRBV11-3 | CASSFPGEVTDTQYF | TGTGCCAGCAGCTTTCCGGGGGAGGTTACAGATACGCAGTATTTT
- | 15 | - | TRBJ2-1 | TRBV5-4 | CASGGTGLPYNEQFF | TGTGCCAGCGGGGGGACCGGGCTACCCTACAATGAGCAGTTCTTC
TRBD2 | 16 | - | TRBJ2-1 | TRBV4-2 | CASSQGAGGALDEQFF | TGTGCCAGCAGCCAAGGCGCGGGGGGGGCCTTGGATGAGCAGTTCTTC
- | 14 | - | TRBJ1-2 | TRBV6-5 | CASSYSDGGDGYTF | TGTGCCAGCAGTTACTCCGACGGGGGTGATGGCTACACCTTC
- | 15 | - | TRBJ1-1 | TRBV5-5 | CASSLIRGSGTEAFF | TGTGCCAGCAGCTTGATACGGGGTTCTGGCACTGAAGCTTTCTTT
- | 14 | - | TRBJ2-7 | TRBV18 | CASSPGLGSYEQYF | TGTGCCAGCTCACCGGGGCTAGGCTCCTACGAGCAGTACTTC
TRBD1 | 14 | - | TRBJ1-5 | TRBV28 | CASSTGTGDQPQHF | TGTGCCAGCAGTACCGGGACAGGAGATCAGCCCCAGCATTTT
- | 14 | - | TRBJ1-5 | TRBV25-1 | CASRAAGLNQPQHF | TGTGCCAGCAGAGCTGCCGGGTTAAATCAGCCCCAGCATTTT
TRBD2 | 16 | - | TRBJ2-1 | TRBV15 | CATSSRGTSGFNEQFF | TGTGCCACCAGCTCACGGGGGACTAGCGGGTTTAATGAGCAGTTCTTC
TRBD1 | 14 | - | TRBJ1-2 | TRBV7-2 | CASSPRQGNYGYTF | TGTGCCAGCAGCCCAAGACAGGGGAACTATGGCTACACCTTC
- | 13 | few | TRBJ2-1 | TRBV18 | CASSPSLEYEQFF | TGTGCCAGCTCACCATCCTTGGAGTATGAGCAGTTCTTC
- | 16 | - | TRBJ1-5 | TRBV4-3 | CASSQDFGVANQPQHF | TGCGCCAGCAGCCAAGATTTCGGGGTTGCTAATCAGCCCCAGCATTTT
- | 13 | once | TRBJ2-3 | TRBV12-5 | CASGGRSTDTQYF | TGTGCTAGTGGGGGGAGGTCCACAGATACGCAGTATTTT
- | 16 | - | TRBJ2-5 | TRBV4-2 | CASSQTLADPEETQYF | TGTGCCAGCAGCCAGACCTTAGCGGACCCGGAGGAGACCCAGTACTTC
- | 12 | - | TRBJ1-1 | TRBV30 | CAWSSRGTEAFF | TGTGCCTGGAGCTCAAGAGGTACTGAAGCTTTCTTT
TRBD2 | 13 | - | TRBJ2-5 | TRBV6-4 | CAARGERQETQYF | TGTGCCGCTCGGGGGGAAAGACAAGAGACCCAGTACTTC
- | 15 | - | TRBJ2-1 | TRBV5-1 | CASSQNWDTYNEQFF | TGCGCCAGCAGCCAAAATTGGGACACCTACAATGAGCAGTTCTTC
TRBD1 | 15 | - | TRBJ1-1 | TRBV11-3 | CASSLAWDRGTEAFF | TGTGCCAGCAGCTTAGCGTGGGACAGGGGCACTGAAGCTTTCTTT
TRBD1 | 13 | - | TRBJ1-2 | TRBV10-3 | CAISAAGGDGYTF | TGTGCCATCAGTGCGGCAGGGGGCGATGGCTACACCTTC
TRBD1 | 15 | - | TRBJ1-4 | TRBV5-1 | CASSIDRAVSEKLFF | TGCGCCAGCAGCATAGACAGGGCCGTAAGTGAAAAACTGTTTTTT
TRBD1 | 14 | - | TRBJ2-3 | TRBV6-1 | CASTWDRYTDTQYF | TGTGCCAGCACCTGGGACAGGTACACAGATACGCAGTATTTT
- | 17 | - | TRBJ2-6 | TRBV18 | CASSPRKRDSGANVLTF | TGTGCCAGCTCACCGCGAAAGAGGGACTCTGGGGCCAACGTCCTGACTTTC
- | 16 | - | TRBJ1-5 | TRBV6-1 | CASSEAGGIRNQPQHF | TGTGCCAGCAGTGAAGCGGGAGGGATAAGGAATCAGCCCCAGCATTTT
TRBD1 | 16 | - | TRBJ2-4 | TRBV6-6 | CASTSGQNLAKNIQYF | TGTGCCAGCACCTCGGGACAGAACCTAGCCAAAAACATTCAGTACTTC
- | 16 | - | TRBJ1-6 | TRBV4-2 | CASSQDSGTNNSPLHF | TGTGCCAGCAGCCAAGATTCCGGAACTAATAATTCACCCCTCCACTTT